These 10 T cell receptor beta chains share one sample of origin, sequenced in a study of Graves' ophthalmopathy and Graves' hyperthyroidism. The TCR beta CDR3 regions underwent amplification from RNA transcripts. After a first-round RT-PCR with HTBI primers, a second-round multiplex PCR was run. A single record per CDR3 protein comes from TCRdb applying MiXCR to the multiplex PCR reads. The sample consists of a few hundred thousand distinct CDR3 sequences, about a sixth of them appearing once. Sequencing was carried out using peripheral blood. Receptors originate from an adult woman with stable Graves' hyperthyroidism.

As regards this clonotype: The CDR3 ends on some other residue instead of the conserved phenylalanine or tryptophan, so this is likely a read error. This chain links TRBV6-1 with TRBJ1-2; TRBD1 might be the D (6 bases). Trimming took 8 bases from V and 4 from J, leaving 14 bases between them. The length of the CDR3 is 13 residues. Per the germline V gene, CDR1 is MNHNS and CDR2 is SASEGT. CDR3 in DNA: TGTGCCAGCTGTCAACAGGGATCCTATGGCTACACCGTC. This translates into CASCQQGSYGYTV.

This clonotype has a count of ten or more. The V and J genes are TRBV19 and TRBJ1-2; D might be TRBD1 (5 bases). This CDR3 has 15 residues. Germline CDR1 is LNHDA and CDR2 is SQIVND (reference sequence). The germline V and J ends were trimmed by 5 bases and 5 bases, with 18 bases remaining between them. The CDR3 DNA reads as TGTGCCAGTAGTCGGAATTTCGGGGGTTCATATGGCTACACCTTC. Its translation: CASSRNFGGSYGYTF.

This clonotype was seen ten or more times. The CDR3 here is CASNAGGGRGPGRQYF. The CDR3 DNA reads as TGTGCCAGCAACGCCGGCGGCGGTCGGGGCCCGGGGCGGCAGTACTTC. V and J are TRBV11-2 and TRBJ2-7; possibly TRBD1 or TRBD2 for D (5 bases each). The V and J ends lost 7 bases and 9 bases respectively, with 28 bases between them. This CDR3 is 16 amino acids long. Germline lookup yields CDR1 SGHAT and CDR2 FQNNGV.

This clonotype was found many times. The chain carries TRBV5-1 and TRBJ2-5, with TRBD2 matching over 7 bases. CDR3 length: 14 amino acids. Germline CDR1 SGHRS, CDR2 YFSETQ. V gave up 2 bases and J gave up 2 bases; unmatched junction bases: 3. The CDR3 spells CASSLPGLQETQYF. DNA for the CDR3: TGCGCCAGCAGCTTACCGGGACTACAAGAGACCCAGTACTTC.

The rearrangement joins TRBV11-2 to TRBJ2-5; D not resolved. CDR1 SGHAT and CDR2 FQNNGV come from the germline V gene. The CDR3 sequence is 13 residues long. V gave up 0 bases and J gave up 5 bases, with 7 bases separating them. The CDR3 loop is CASSLEVPETQYF. The CDR3 DNA is TGTGCCAGCAGCTTAGAGGTTCCGGAGACCCAGTACTTC.

There are many counts of this clonotype. This rearrangement joins TRBV10-3 to TRBJ2-2, with D unresolved. V dropped 4 bases and J dropped 2 bases, with 5 bases sitting between them. Germline loops: CDR1 ENHRY, CDR2 SYGVKD. This CDR3 spans 13 amino acids. CDR3 in DNA: TGTGCCATCAGTGGTGTCAACACCGGGGAGCTGTTTTTT. Its protein product is CAISGVNTGELFF.

As concerns this clonotype: An end of the junction differs from the germline gene, which may be a read error. The V call is TRBV7-8, the J call TRBJ2-7, with TRBD1 matching 7 bases. The CDR3 extends over 14 amino acids. The germline gives CDR1 SGHVS, CDR2 FQNEAQ. The CDR3 loop reads CACSARTGRLEPYF. Here the CDR3 DNA reads TGTGCCTGCAGCGCCCGGACAGGTCGGCTCGAGCCGTACTTC.

This clonotype was recorded many times. This chain connects TRBV2 to TRBJ2-7; tentative D call: TRBD1 (6 bases). The CDR3 loop spans 13 amino acids. Trimming shortened V by 9 bases and J by 1 base, and 13 bases separated the two germline ends. From germline, CDR1 is SNHLY and CDR2 FYNNEI. The CDR3 sequence: CASSTGQSYEQYF. The CDR3 DNA reads TGTGCCAGTTCGACAGGTCAATCCTACGAGCAGTACTTC.

This clonotype has only a few counts. The chain links TRBV10-3 to TRBJ1-1, with unresolved D. Germline values: CDR1 ENHRY, CDR2 SYGVKD. The V end lost 0 bases, the J end lost 0 bases, and 17 bases lay between the germline ends. The CDR3 length is 18 residues. Here the CDR3 reads CAISESPGERQMNTEAFF. The CDR3 nucleotides read TGTGCCATCAGTGAGTCGCCCGGGGAACGGCAGATGAACACTGAAGCTTTCTTT.

V and J are TRBV12-3 or TRBV12-4 and TRBJ1-5; D unresolved. Deletions cut 7 bases from V and 3 bases from J, with 7 bases between. The CDR3 contains 12 residues. The CDR3 DNA follows: TGTGCCAGCATTCATCTCAATCAGCCCCAGCATTTT. It codes for CASIHLNQPQHF.